This section outlines one T cell receptor beta chain sequence together with its context. As yet, its antigen is unknown. These data belong to a study of cytomegalovirus exposure and HLA in healthy donors. The overall study: The platform used for the 120 validation repertoires matched that of the 600 to 800 first-cohort repertoires, a later analysis reported.

General study findings and limits: A few CMV-associated chains were confirmed in vitro to be specific for CMV antigens. Investigators reported under 200 TCR beta chains as tied to cytomegalovirus.

Only in-frame clones appear in the TCRdb table, and some are missing; sequencing was by immunoSEQ multiplex PCR. The table lists 150,000 to 200,000 clones, about four fifths of them singletons, with about a tenth in the top ten. With 0 bases clipped from V and 1 base from J, the junction kept 1 base outside the gene matches. Germline assignment: CDR1 LGHNA and CDR2 YSLEER. This CDR3 spans 15 amino acids. The specimen sequenced was PBMCs. This chain uses TRBV4-3 with TRBJ2-3; 7 nucleotides agree with TRBD1. The source of this sequence is a man younger than 45 in good health and CMV-seropositive. The CDR3 reads CASSQDTGGTDTQYF. CDR3 DNA sequence: TGCGCCAGCAGCCAAGATACAGGGGGCACAGATACGCAGTATTTT.